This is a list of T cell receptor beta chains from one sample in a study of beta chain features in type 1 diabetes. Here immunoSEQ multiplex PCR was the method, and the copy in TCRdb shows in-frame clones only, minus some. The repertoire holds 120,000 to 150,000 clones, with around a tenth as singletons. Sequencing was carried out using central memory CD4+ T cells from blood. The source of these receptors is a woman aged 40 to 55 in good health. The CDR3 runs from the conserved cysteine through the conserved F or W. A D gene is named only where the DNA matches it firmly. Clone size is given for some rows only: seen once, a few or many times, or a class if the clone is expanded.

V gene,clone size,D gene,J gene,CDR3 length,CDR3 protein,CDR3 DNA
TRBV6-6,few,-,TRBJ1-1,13,CASMDRMNTEAFF,TGTGCCAGCATGGACAGAATGAACACTGAAGCTTTCTTT
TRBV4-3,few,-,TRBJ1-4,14,CASSQEGVGEKLFF,TGCGCCAGCAGCCAAGAGGGAGTAGGGGAAAAACTGTTTTTT
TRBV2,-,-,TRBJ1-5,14,CASSSQGSNQPQHF,TGTGCCAGCAGTTCCCAGGGGTCCAATCAGCCCCAGCATTTT
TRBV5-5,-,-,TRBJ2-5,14,CASSLVWGSETQYF,TGTGCCAGCAGCTTGGTCTGGGGCTCAGAGACCCAGTACTTC
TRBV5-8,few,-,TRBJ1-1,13,CASSLGRGTEAFF,TGTGCCAGCAGCTTGGGGAGGGGCACTGAAGCTTTCTTT
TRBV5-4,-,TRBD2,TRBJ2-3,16,CASSLAWRGESDTQYF,TGTGCCAGCAGCTTGGCATGGCGGGGGGAGTCTGATACGCAGTATTTT
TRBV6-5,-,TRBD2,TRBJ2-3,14,CASKERTSADTQYF,TGTGCCTCCAAGGAGCGGACTAGCGCAGATACGCAGTATTTT
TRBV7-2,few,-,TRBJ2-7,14,CASSLVSGPYEQYF,TGTGCCAGCAGCTTAGTTTCAGGGCCCTACGAGCAGTACTTC
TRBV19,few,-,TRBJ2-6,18,CASSITQGNSPGANVLTF,TGTGCCAGTAGTATCACACAGGGCAATTCCCCTGGGGCCAACGTCCTGACTTTC
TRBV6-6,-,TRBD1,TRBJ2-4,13,CASTLDRGNIQYF,TGTGCCAGCACCTTGGACAGGGGAAACATTCAGTACTTC
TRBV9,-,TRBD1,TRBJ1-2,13,CASASGQNYGYTF,TGTGCCAGCGCCTCGGGACAGAACTATGGCTACACCTTC
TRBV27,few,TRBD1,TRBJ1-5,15,CASRHLTGQNQPQHF,TGTGCCAGCAGACACCTGACAGGGCAGAATCAGCCCCAGCATTTT
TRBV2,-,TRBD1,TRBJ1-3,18,CASSLSVRGLSRGNTIYF,TGTGCCAGCAGTTTGTCGGTCAGGGGGCTTTCTAGAGGAAACACCATATATTTT
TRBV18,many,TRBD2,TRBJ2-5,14,CASSPTAGGETQYF,TGTGCCAGCTCACCAACAGCGGGGGGCGAGACCCAGTACTTC
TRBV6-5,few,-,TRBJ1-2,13,CASSYGAEIGYTF,TGTGCCAGCAGTTACGGGGCGGAGATAGGCTACACCTTC
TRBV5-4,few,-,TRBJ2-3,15,CASSPTGTFTDTQYF,TGTGCCAGCAGCCCGACCGGGACTTTCACAGATACGCAGTATTTT
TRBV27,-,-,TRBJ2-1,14,CASSFRGGLNEQFF,TGTGCCAGCAGTTTTAGGGGGGGGCTTAATGAGCAGTTCTTC
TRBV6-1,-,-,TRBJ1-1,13,CASKRGVNTEAFF,TGTGCCAGCAAGCGGGGGGTGAACACTGAAGCTTTCTTT
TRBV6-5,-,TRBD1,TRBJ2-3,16,CASSYSSQGGTDTQYF,TGTGCCAGCAGTTACTCGAGTCAGGGGGGCACAGATACGCAGTATTTT
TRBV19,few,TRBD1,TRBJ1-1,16,CASSIPLLPGQGLAFF,TGTGCCAGTAGTATACCCCTTCTCCCGGGACAGGGATTGGCTTTCTTT
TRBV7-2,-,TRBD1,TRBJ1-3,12,CATGSTRNTIYF,TGTGCGACAGGGAGTACCAGAAACACCATATATTTT
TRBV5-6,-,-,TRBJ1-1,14,CASSLVVVGTEAFF,TGTGCCAGCAGCTTGGTGGTTGTCGGCACTGAAGCTTTCTTT
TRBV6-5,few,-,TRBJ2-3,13,CASRSGTSDTQYF,TGTGCCAGCAGGTCAGGGACTTCAGATACGCAGTATTTT
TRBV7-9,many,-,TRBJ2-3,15,CASSLGKEFADTQYF,TGTGCCAGCAGCTTAGGGAAGGAGTTCGCAGATACGCAGTATTTT
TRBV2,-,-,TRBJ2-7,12,CASSASSYEQYF,TGTGCCAGCAGTGCGAGCTCCTACGAGCAGTACTTC
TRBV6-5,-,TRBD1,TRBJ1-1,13,CASRWTGGPEAFF,TGTGCCAGCAGGTGGACAGGGGGCCCTGAAGCTTTCTTT
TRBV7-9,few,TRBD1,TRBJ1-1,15,CASRYAGTANTEAFF,TGTGCCAGCAGGTACGCCGGGACAGCGAACACTGAAGCTTTCTTT
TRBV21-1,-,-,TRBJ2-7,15,CASSKGAGGGYEQYF,TGTGCCAGCAGCAAAGGGGCAGGTGGGGGGTACGAGCAGTACTTC
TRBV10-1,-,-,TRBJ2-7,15,CASSEDSGPGYEQYF,TGCGCCAGCAGTGAGGATTCTGGTCCAGGGTACGAGCAGTACTTC
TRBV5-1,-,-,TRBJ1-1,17,CASSYPWGSGGRTEAFF,TGCGCCAGCAGCTACCCATGGGGATCGGGGGGTCGCACTGAAGCTTTCTTT
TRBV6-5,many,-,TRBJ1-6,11,CASMRGSPLHF,TGTGCCAGCATGCGGGGCTCACCCCTCCACTTT
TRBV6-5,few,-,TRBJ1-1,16,CASSYSPGQMNTEAFF,TGTGCCAGCAGTTACTCTCCAGGCCAGATGAACACTGAAGCTTTCTTT
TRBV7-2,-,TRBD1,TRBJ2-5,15,CASSFWTGGPETQYF,TGTGCCAGCAGCTTCTGGACAGGGGGGCCAGAGACCCAGTACTTC
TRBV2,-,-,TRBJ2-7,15,CASRDVVGDPYEQYF,TGTGCCAGCAGGGACGTGGTGGGAGACCCCTACGAGCAGTACTTC
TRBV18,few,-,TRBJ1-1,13,CASSPRGRTEAFF,TGTGCCAGCTCACCCAGGGGACGGACTGAAGCTTTCTTT
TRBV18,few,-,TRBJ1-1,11,CASSPERMQDF,TGTGCCAGCTCACCGGAACGAATGCAGGACTTT
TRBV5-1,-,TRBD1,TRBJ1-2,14,CASSLEGQGYGYTF,TGCGCCAGCAGCTTGGAGGGACAGGGCTATGGCTACACCTTC
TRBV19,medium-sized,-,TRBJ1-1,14,CASSIWGRDKKAFF,TGTGCCAGTAGTATCTGGGGCAGGGATAAGAAAGCTTTCTTT
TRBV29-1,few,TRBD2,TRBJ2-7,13,CSVGAGGPYEQYF,TGCAGCGTGGGAGCGGGGGGCCCCTACGAGCAGTACTTC
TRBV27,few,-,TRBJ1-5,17,CASSLSETPQVPQPQHF,TGTGCCAGCAGTTTATCGGAGACCCCACAGGTTCCTCAGCCCCAGCATTTT
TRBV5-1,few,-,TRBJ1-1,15,CASSLEGGGRTEAFF,TGCGCCAGCAGCTTGGAAGGGGGGGGCCGGACTGAAGCTTTCTTT
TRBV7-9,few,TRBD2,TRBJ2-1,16,CASSLGAGGRWNEQFF,TGTGCCAGCAGCTTAGGTGCCGGGGGGAGGTGGAATGAGCAGTTCTTC
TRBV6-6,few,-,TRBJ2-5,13,CASSYGHDSSQYF,TGTGCCAGCAGTTACGGACACGACTCGTCCCAGTACTTC